The clone carrying this TCR beta chain came up many times. Each donor supplied roughly 9.1 milliliters of peripheral blood. Each sample provided at least 6 micrograms of extracted total RNA. A sample-barcoded 5' primer and a J-beta primer mix were used in a second PCR of roughly 7 to 12 cycles. Using its own MiXCR run on the 5' RACE reads, TCRdb lists one record per CDR3 protein. The sample has some 320,000 distinct CDR3 sequences; roughly a quarter are singletons. This sample stems from a study of blood T cells in healthy people across ages. Germline V gene sequence: CDR1 DFQATT, CDR2 SNEGSKA (reference sequence). This CDR3 contains 11 residues. Trimming cost V 3 bases and J 7 bases, with 7 bases left between them.

Input material: blood. The chain uses TRBV20-1 and TRBJ2-1, with a possible D match to TRBD2 (6 bases). The clonotype originates from a woman in her 70s in good health. CDR3 in DNA: TGCAGTGCTAGGGGAGGTAATGAGCAGTTCTTC. It translates to CSARGGNEQFF.